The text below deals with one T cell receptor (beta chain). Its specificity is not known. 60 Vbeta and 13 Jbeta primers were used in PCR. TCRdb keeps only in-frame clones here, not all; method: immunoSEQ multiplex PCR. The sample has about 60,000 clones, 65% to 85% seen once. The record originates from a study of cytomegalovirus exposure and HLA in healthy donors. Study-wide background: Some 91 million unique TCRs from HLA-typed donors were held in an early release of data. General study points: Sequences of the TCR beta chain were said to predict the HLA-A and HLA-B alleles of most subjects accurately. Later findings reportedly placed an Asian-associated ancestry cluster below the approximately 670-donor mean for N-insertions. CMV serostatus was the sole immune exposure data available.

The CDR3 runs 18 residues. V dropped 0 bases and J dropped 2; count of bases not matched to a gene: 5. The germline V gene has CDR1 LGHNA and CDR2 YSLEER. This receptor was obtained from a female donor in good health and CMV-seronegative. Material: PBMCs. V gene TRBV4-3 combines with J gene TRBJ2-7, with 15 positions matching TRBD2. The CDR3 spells CASSQDIWTSGRAYEQYF. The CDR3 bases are TGCGCCAGCAGCCAAGATATTTGGACTAGCGGGAGGGCCTACGAGCAGTACTTC.